What follows is one TCR beta chain and its context. Its antigen is undetermined. This sample was taken from a study of Ad26.COV2.S vaccination and SARS-CoV-2 variants. Findings and caveats of the study: Similar non-spike TCR breadth was observed in recipients of vaccine and of placebo.

The CDR3 spans 16 residues. Germline CDR1 SEHNR, CDR2 FQNEAQ (reference sequence). With 0 bases removed from V and 1 base from J, the gap between germline ends came to 9 bases. Sequenced by immunoSEQ multiplex PCR; TCRdb stores in-frame clones only, minus some. The sample holds fewer than 600,000 clones, roughly nine tenths seen once. Treatment specified: over 15 received Ad26.COV2.S at low or high dose, single or two shots; roughly five received placebo; per-sample allocation not given. Each sample was drawn 63 days after the first injection (of vaccine or placebo). The sequence was collected from a person aged 18-65 years who received the Ad26.COV2.S COVID-19 vaccine or a placebo. The chain links TRBV7-9 to TRBJ1-4; the D is unclear. The specimen was peripheral blood, collected in a trial of Ad26.COV2.S vaccine versus placebo. The CDR3 coding sequence is TGTGCCAGCAGCTTAGCGGAAGCATTAACTAATGAAAAACTGTTTTTT. Its protein is CASSLAEALTNEKLFF. The full variable domain, its missing parts supplied by reference TRBV7-9 and TRBJ1-4, is DTGVSQNPRHKITKRGQNVTFRCDPISEHNRLYWYRQTLGQGPEFLTYFQNEAQLEKSRLLSDRFSAERPKGSFSTLEIQRTEQGDSAMYLCASSLAEALTNEKLFFGSGTQLSVL.